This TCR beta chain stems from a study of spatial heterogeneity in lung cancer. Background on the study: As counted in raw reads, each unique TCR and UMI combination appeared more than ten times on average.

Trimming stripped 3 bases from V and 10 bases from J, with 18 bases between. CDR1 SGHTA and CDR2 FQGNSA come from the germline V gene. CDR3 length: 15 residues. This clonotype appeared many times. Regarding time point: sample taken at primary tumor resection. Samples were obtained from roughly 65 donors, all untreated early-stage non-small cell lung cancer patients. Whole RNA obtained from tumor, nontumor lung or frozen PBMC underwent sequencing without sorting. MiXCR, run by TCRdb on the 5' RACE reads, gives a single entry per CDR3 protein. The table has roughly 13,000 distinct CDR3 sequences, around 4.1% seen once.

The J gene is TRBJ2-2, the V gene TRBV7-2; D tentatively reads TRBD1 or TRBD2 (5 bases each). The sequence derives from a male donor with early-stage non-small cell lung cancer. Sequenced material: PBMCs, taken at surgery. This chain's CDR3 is CASSFGGRLGEELFF. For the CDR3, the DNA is TGTGCCAGCAGCTTCGGAGGCAGGCTGGGGGAGGAGCTGTTTTTT.